Following are 21 T cell receptor beta chains from one sample sequenced in a study of T cell responses to AZD1222 COVID-19 vaccine. The protocol was immunoSEQ multiplex PCR, while the TCRdb copy is restricted to in-frame clones and leaves out a portion. The sample holds about 120,000 clones, around 89% seen once. The sequenced sample was peripheral blood, obtained 28 days after the second AZD1222 dose. These receptors all stem from an adult who received the AZD1222 COVID-19 vaccine.

The chain is built from TRBV11-3 and TRBJ2-7; 8 bases match TRBD1. J gave up 4 bases and V 5 bases, and 10 bases lay outside the gene matches. Per the germline V gene, CDR1 is SGHNT and CDR2 is YENEEA. The CDR3 runs 15 residues. The CDR3 DNA follows: TGTGCCAGCAGCCGAACCAGGGGGCTTGAATACGAGCAGTACTTC. It codes for CASSRTRGLEYEQYF.

This chain connects TRBV19 to TRBJ2-1; the match to TRBD1 covers 10 bases. V lost 1 base to trimming and J lost 7 bases; unmatched junction nucleotides: 4. Germline V gives CDR1 LNHDA, CDR2 SQIVND (reference sequence). The CDR3 is made up of 15 amino acids. CDR3 sequence: CASSIVRTGGNEQFF. CDR3 nucleotides: TGTGCCAGTAGTATAGTCCGGACAGGGGGAAATGAGCAGTTCTTC. The full variable domain, completed using reference TRBV19 and TRBJ2-1, is DGGITQSPKYLFRKEGQNVTLSCEQNLNHDAMYWYRQDPGQGLRLIYYSQIVNDFQKGDIAEGYSVSREKKESFPLTVTSAQKNPTAFYLCASSIVRTGGNEQFFGPGTRLTVL.

The chain is built from TRBV27 and TRBJ1-2; 8 bases line up with TRBD1. Trimming removed 2 bases from V and 4 bases from J; junction bases left unmatched: 9. This CDR3 contains 16 residues. Germline CDR1 and CDR2: MNHEY and SMNVEV (reference sequence). CDR3 sequence reads: CASSLAPGGLTYGYTF. The CDR3 DNA reads as TGTGCCAGCAGTTTAGCCCCAGGGGGCCTAACCTATGGCTACACCTTC.

The chain employs TRBV7-3 and TRBJ1-2, with a tentative D call TRBD1 (6 bases). The CDR3 length is 14 residues. Trimming removed 5 bases from V and 8 bases from J, with 18 bases in between. Per the germline V gene, CDR1 is SGHTA and CDR2 is FQGTGA. DNA for the CDR3: TGTGCCAGCAGCAAAGGACAGCCCGGTGGGGGCTACACCTTC. Translation gives CASSKGQPGGGYTF.

This clone was seen a handful of times. The chain has TRBV30 and TRBJ1-5; maybe TRBD1 (5 bases). In germline, CDR1 is GTSNPN, CDR2 SVGIG (reference sequence). The length of the CDR3 is 15 residues. Trimming cost V 5 bases and J 2 bases, with 16 bases left between them. The chain's CDR3 is CAWSLYGGGNQPQHF. Written as DNA, the CDR3 is TGTGCCTGGTCCCTGTATGGGGGGGGCAATCAGCCCCAGCATTTT. Using reference TRBV30 and TRBJ1-5 for the parts outside the CDR3, the full variable domain is SQTIHQWPATLVQPVGSPLSLECTVEGTSNPNLYWYRQAAGRGLQLLFYSVGIGQISSEVPQNLSASRPQDRQFILSSKKLLLSDSGFYLCAWSLYGGGNQPQHFGDGTRLSIL.

This sequence joins TRBV5-1 and TRBJ2-7; the match to TRBD2 covers 8 bases. V was clipped by 4 bases and J by 2 bases; unmatched bases: 11. The germline CDR1 and CDR2 sequences are SGHRS and YFSETQ. CDR3 size: 16 residues. The CDR3 DNA reads TGCGCCAGCAGCCTGCTGGGGGTAGCGGGGACCTACGAGCAGTACTTC. Translating gives CASSLLGVAGTYEQYF.

The chain employs TRBV18 and TRBJ2-7; 7 bases fit TRBD2. Looked up from germline, CDR1 is KGHSH and CDR2 is LQKENI. The CDR3 is 13 residues long. The ends lost 4 bases at V and 7 bases at J; junction bases unmatched: 7. The CDR3 DNA sequence: TGTGCCAGCTCACGGGAGGGGTTGTGGGAGCAGTACTTC. Translating gives CASSREGLWEQYF.

The V gene is TRBV24-1, the J gene TRBJ2-1; 8 positions match TRBD2. V shed 0 bases, J shed 8 bases, and the junction held 5 bases outside the gene matches. Germline V CDR1 and CDR2: KGHDR, SFDVKD. This CDR3 has 15 amino acids. This chain's CDR3 is CATSDLNPRGDEQFF. CDR3 DNA sequence: TGTGCCACCAGTGATTTGAACCCGCGGGGGGATGAGCAGTTCTTC.

The V and J genes are TRBV5-6 and TRBJ2-6; no definite D call. Trimming removed 3 bases at V and 1 base at J, with 11 bases between. CDR3 length: 16 residues. The germline CDR1 and CDR2 sequences are SGHDT and YYEEEE. The chain's CDR3 is CASSSLPGSGANVLTF. In DNA, the CDR3 is TGTGCCAGCAGCTCGCTACCCGGATCTGGGGCCAACGTCCTGACTTTC.

The chain's CDR3 is CASSISGTRSYNEQFF. CDR3 in DNA: TGTGCCAGCAGCATATCCGGGACTAGATCCTACAATGAGCAGTTCTTC. The chain carries TRBV7-6 and TRBJ2-1, with TRBD2 matching 8 bases. The germline V gene encodes CDR1 SGHVS and CDR2 FNYEAQ. This CDR3 is 16 amino acids long. Trimming removed 5 bases from V and 1 base from J; junction bases left unmatched: 7.

The chain joins TRBV6-5 to TRBJ1-2; 10 nucleotides match TRBD1. Losses at the gene ends were 2 bases for V and 8 bases for J; bases not matched to a gene: 5. The CDR3 runs 14 residues. Germline CDR1 is MNHEY and CDR2 is SVGAGI. CDR3 protein: CASSYGTGVKGYTF. CDR3 nucleotides: TGTGCCAGCAGTTACGGGACAGGGGTTAAAGGCTACACCTTC.

In this sample, this clone turned up many times. V is TRBV4-2 and J is TRBJ2-7; 9 positions match TRBD1. Trimming cost V 0 bases and J 5 bases; bases outside gene matches: 8. Germline CDR1 is LGHNA and CDR2 is YNFKEQ. CDR3 length: 16 residues. The CDR3 loop is CASSQDRGTGWNEQYF. The CDR3 coding sequence is TGTGCCAGCAGCCAAGATCGGGGGACAGGGTGGAACGAGCAGTACTTC.

The chain recombines TRBV6-1 with TRBJ2-7, with D possibly TRBD1 on 5 matching bases. Germline values: CDR1 MNHNS, CDR2 SASEGT. CDR3 length: 16 amino acids. V lost 0 bases, J lost 2 bases, and 14 bases lay in between. This CDR3 is CASSEAAGMKAYEQYF. CDR3 bases: TGTGCCAGCAGTGAAGCGGCAGGGATGAAGGCCTACGAGCAGTACTTC.

The chain has TRBV20-1 and TRBJ2-7, with a possible D match to TRBD2 (5 bases). V was pared by 5 bases and J by 5 bases, with 10 bases between. In germline, CDR1 is DFQATT, CDR2 SNEGSKA (reference sequence). The CDR3 is made up of 11 amino acids. The CDR3 sequence: CSAPRENEQYF. In nucleotides, the CDR3 is TGCAGTGCTCCGAGGGAGAACGAGCAGTACTTC.

V is TRBV4-1 and J is TRBJ1-2; no clear D. Germline CDR1 is MGHRA and CDR2 is YSYEKL. This CDR3 region has 12 residues. With 0 bases removed from V and 5 bases from J, the gap between germline ends came to 4 bases. The chain's CDR3 is CASSQETYGYTF. CDR3 nucleotides: TGCGCCAGCAGCCAAGAAACTTATGGCTACACCTTC.

The chain combines TRBV28 with TRBJ1-6, with TRBD1 identical over 9 bases. Germline V gene sequence: CDR1 MDHEN, CDR2 SYDVKM. After removal of 5 bases from V and 10 bases from J, the junction contained 6 bases not matched to a gene. This CDR3 contains 14 residues. CDR3 coding DNA: TGTGCCAGCAGTCCCGGGACAGGGCTCTCACCCCTCCACTTT. Protein: CASSPGTGLSPLHF.

The V call is TRBV6-5, the J call TRBJ2-2; tentative D call: TRBD1 (5 bases). Trimming cost V 7 bases and J 8 bases, with 14 bases left between them. This CDR3 region has 13 residues. Germline-derived CDR1 and CDR2 are MNHEY and SVGAGI. CDR3 amino acids: CASTPGPDGELFF. In DNA form, the CDR3 reads TGTGCCAGCACTCCAGGGCCCGATGGGGAGCTGTTTTTT.

This chain links TRBV7-3 with TRBJ2-7; either TRBD1 or TRBD2 may supply D (6 bases each). This CDR3 has 13 residues. Trimming removed 4 bases from V and 3 bases from J, with 10 bases in between. Germline V gene sequence: CDR1 SGHTA, CDR2 FQGTGA. The CDR3 loop reads CASSSRGGYEQYF. Written as DNA, the CDR3 is TGTGCCAGCAGCTCCAGGGGAGGCTACGAGCAGTACTTC.

This clone has just one count. The chain joins TRBV18 to TRBJ2-7; D not resolved. Between the trimmed V and J ends, which lost 3 bases and 2 bases, there was a span of 14 bases. This CDR3 is built from 15 residues. Germline-derived CDR1 and CDR2 are KGHSH and LQKENI. Here the CDR3 reads CASSPQRTKAYEQYF. DNA of the CDR3: TGTGCCAGCTCACCCCAAAGAACAAAAGCCTACGAGCAGTACTTC.

V gene TRBV15 combines with J gene TRBJ2-5; 12 positions agree with TRBD2. Germline V gene lookup returns CDR1 LNHNV and CDR2 YYDKDF (reference sequence). The CDR3 contains 17 residues. Trimming at V came to 0 bases and at J to 1 base, leaving 3 bases not matched to a gene. In nucleotides, the CDR3 is TGTGCCACCAGCAGAGACAGACTAGCGGGAGCCCAAGAGACCCAGTACTTC. Protein sequence: CATSRDRLAGAQETQYF.

The chain has TRBV12-3 or TRBV12-4 and TRBJ1-1, with TRBD1 identical over 7 bases. The CDR3 spans 13 residues. Trimming took 7 bases from V and 1 from J; bases not matched to a gene: 3. In DNA form, the CDR3 reads TGTGCCAGCACCCGACAGGGGAACACTGAAGCTTTCTTT. It is translated as CASTRQGNTEAFF.